This T cell receptor beta chain was obtained from a study of cytomegalovirus exposure and HLA in healthy donors. The ends lost 0 bases at V and 8 bases at J; junction bases unmatched: 5. Germline V gene data show CDR1 as MNHEY and CDR2 as SVGAGI. The CDR3 loop spans 14 amino acids. A few counts support this clone. 60 Vbeta and 13 Jbeta primers were used in PCR. Sequencing used immunoSEQ multiplex PCR; TCRdb keeps in-frame clones, though not all of them. The data show about 140,000 clones, 80% seen once. The V and J genes are TRBV6-5 and TRBJ1-2; 8 bases agree with TRBD1. This sequence originates from a man in his fifties or sixties in good health and CMV-seronegative. Sequenced material: PBMCs. The CDR3 DNA is TGTGCCAGCAGTTACTCTGACAGGGGTGAAGGCTACACCTTC. It encodes CASSYSDRGEGYTF.